Presented here are 32 T cell receptor beta chains from one specimen sequenced in a study of T cells in Graves' hyperthyroidism and ophthalmopathy. Regions amplified from RNA transcripts were the TCR beta CDR3 regions. First-round RT-PCR with HTBI primers amplified the TCR CDR3 region. TCRdb redid the calling of the multiplex PCR reads with MiXCR, one entry per CDR3 protein. The repertoire consists of hundreds of thousands of distinct CDR3 sequences, with about 14% occurring once and the leading ten covering approximately 12%. The material sequenced was blood. The receptors were sampled from a woman in her forties or fifties with Graves' ophthalmopathy.

The rearrangement uses TRBV18 and TRBJ2-7; 8 bases map to TRBD1. The CDR3 has 15 residues. Unmatched junction bases numbered 9, after V lost 4 bases and J lost 4 bases. Germline V gene sequence: CDR1 KGHSH, CDR2 LQKENI. CDR3 sequence reads: CASSLSAGGRYEQYF. DNA for the CDR3: TGTGCCAGCTCACTATCTGCAGGGGGCCGTTACGAGCAGTACTTC.

This clonotype was seen many times. The genes are TRBV29-1 and TRBJ2-5, with no clear D. Germline loops: CDR1 SQVTM, CDR2 ANQGSEA. V was clipped by 4 bases and J by 1 base, with 7 bases between them. This CDR3 comprises 12 residues. CDR3 nucleotide sequence: TGCAGCGTTGGGCGGAGCCAAGAGACCCAGTACTTC. Its translation: CSVGRSQETQYF.

The V and J genes are TRBV4-3 and TRBJ2-2; TRBD2 matches 8 bases. The CDR3 consists of 16 residues. Germline loops: CDR1 LGHNA, CDR2 YSLEER. Trimming took 1 base from V and 8 from J; bases not matched to a gene: 9. CDR3 in DNA: TGCGCCAGCAGCCAAGGGCGGGGGGCAGAAATGGGGGAGCTGTTTTTT. Protein sequence: CASSQGRGAEMGELFF.

This clonotype occurred many times. CDR3 DNA: TGTGCCAGCAGCCCCTCCGGGACAGGGTTTCTCAACTACGAGCAGTACTTC. Its translation is CASSPSGTGFLNYEQYF. V usage is TRBV27 and J usage is TRBJ2-7, with 9 positions matching TRBD1. The germline V gene encodes CDR1 MNHEY and CDR2 SMNVEV (reference sequence). Trimming took 6 bases from V and 3 from J; bases not matched to a gene: 15. The CDR3 covers 17 residues.

CDR3 nucleotide sequence: TGCAGCGTTGAGGCGGACAGGGCGAGATTGAACACTGAAGCTTTCTTT. The encoded protein is CSVEADRARLNTEAFF. The chain recombines TRBV29-1 with TRBJ1-1, with TRBD1 matching over 8 bases. Germline V gene sequence: CDR1 SQVTM, CDR2 ANQGSEA. Unmatched junction bases numbered 9, after V lost 3 bases and J lost 0 bases. CDR3 length: 16 amino acids.

This clonotype has ten or more counts. The V call is TRBV7-2, the J call TRBJ2-3; no clear D. The CDR3 totals 17 residues. V was clipped by 5 bases and J by 0 bases, with 18 bases between them. CDR1 and CDR2 from the germline V gene are SGHTA and FQGNSA. The CDR3 DNA reads as TGTGCCAGCAGCCCCCACCTCTTGTCTACCAGCACAGATACGCAGTATTTT. It translates to CASSPHLLSTSTDTQYF.

Points on this clonotype: Just one base apart from a much larger clone, this may be a read error. The V call is TRBV5-1, the J call TRBJ2-3; 9 positions match TRBD1. The CDR3 loop spans 16 amino acids. From germline, CDR1 is SGHRS and CDR2 YFSETQ. CDR3 region: CAGSLRTGEITDTQYF. As DNA, the CDR3 is TGCGCCGGCAGCTTGCGGACAGGGGAGATCACAGATACGCAGTATTTT.

This clonotype was counted at least ten times. V is TRBV4-3 and J is TRBJ1-6; perhaps TRBD1 as D (5 bases). Per the germline V gene, CDR1 is LGHNA and CDR2 is YSLEER. This CDR3 has 14 amino acids. With 2 bases removed from V and 9 bases from J, the gap between germline ends came to 11 bases. The DNA for the CDR3 is TGCGCCAGCAGCCAAAGTAGGGGTAGTTCACCCCTCCACTTT. Its protein is CASSQSRGSSPLHF.

This clonotype appeared a few times. The J gene is TRBJ1-1, the V gene TRBV19; D uncertain. Germline V gene sequence: CDR1 LNHDA, CDR2 SQIVND (reference sequence). This CDR3 contains 12 residues. Trimming took 3 bases from V and 6 from J, leaving 8 bases between them. CDR3 residues: CASSMAGAEAFF. CDR3 coding DNA: TGTGCCAGTAGTATGGCCGGGGCTGAAGCTTTCTTT.

The chain carries TRBV7-3 and TRBJ1-6; D call uncertain. Trimming cost V 4 bases and J 10 bases, with 11 bases left between them. In germline, CDR1 is SGHTA, CDR2 FQGTGA. CDR3 length: 13 residues. CDR3 sequence: CASSSGIESPLHF. CDR3 coding DNA: TGTGCCAGCAGCTCCGGGATAGAATCACCCCTCCACTTT.

This clonotype was counted ten times or more. The chain uses TRBV9 and TRBJ1-3, with D uncertain. This CDR3 has 14 residues. Germline V gene sequence: CDR1 SGDLS, CDR2 YYNGEE. Trimming took off 0 bases at V and 3 bases at J, with 7 bases between the two ends. This chain's CDR3 is CASSVEVLGNTIYF. CDR3 bases: TGTGCCAGCAGCGTAGAGGTCCTTGGAAACACCATATATTTT. The variable domain in full, with the rest retrieved from reference TRBV9 and TRBJ1-3, is DSGVTQTPKHLITATGQRVTLRCSPRSGDLSVYWYQQSLDQGLQFLIQYYNGEERAKGNILERFSAQQFPDLHSELNLSSLELGDSALYFCASSVEVLGNTIYFGEGSWLTVV.

This clonotype was counted between two and nine times. The gene calls are TRBV7-8 and TRBJ1-5, with a possible D match to TRBD1 (5 bases). The CDR3 runs to 15 residues. Deletions cut 3 bases from V and 4 bases from J, with 13 bases between. Germline CDR1 SGHVS, CDR2 FQNEAQ. CDR3 loop: CASSLADRTNQPQHF. As DNA, the CDR3 is TGTGCCAGCAGCTTGGCCGACAGAACTAATCAGCCCCAGCATTTT.

The chain links TRBV19 to TRBJ1-4; D might be TRBD1 (6 bases). Germline CDR1 LNHDA, CDR2 SQIVND (reference sequence). V gave up 3 bases and J gave up 0 bases, with 14 bases separating them. The CDR3 is made up of 17 amino acids. CDR3 DNA: TGTGCCAGTAGTATTAATTACGGGGGCGCAACTAATGAAAAACTGTTTTTT. Residues: CASSINYGGATNEKLFF.

This clonotype was counted once. The V and J genes are TRBV28 and TRBJ1-2, with 12 positions matching TRBD1. The CDR3 sequence is 14 residues long. Germline lookup yields CDR1 MDHEN and CDR2 SYDVKM. In DNA form, the CDR3 reads TGTGCATCCCCGGGACAGGGGGCTGACTATGGCTACACCTTC. Amino acids: CASPGQGADYGYTF.

This clonotype occurred many times. The chain combines TRBV7-9 with TRBJ1-1; a weak D match, TRBD1 (5 bases). CDR1 and CDR2 (germline): SEHNR, FQNEAQ (reference sequence). The V gene lost 1 base and the J gene lost 11 bases, with 11 bases spanning the gap. This CDR3 region has 12 residues. The CDR3 DNA reads as TGTGCCAGCAGCTTAGGAGGGGTGTTGGCTTTCTTT. Protein product: CASSLGGVLAFF. The full variable domain, rest sourced from reference TRBV7-9 and TRBJ1-1, is DTGVSQNPRHKITKRGQNVTFRCDPISEHNRLYWYRQTLGQGPEFLTYFQNEAQLEKSRLLSDRFSAERPKGSFSTLEIQRTEQGDSAMYLCASSLGGVLAFFGQGTRLTVV.

This clonotype was observed many times. The chain joins TRBV28 to TRBJ2-7; 7 nucleotides match TRBD2. CDR1 is MDHEN, CDR2 SYDVKM, per germline. The CDR3 loop spans 13 amino acids. Trimming at V came to 8 bases and at J to 4 bases, leaving 8 bases not matched to a gene. CDR3 loop: CASSPSGKYEQYF. The CDR3 DNA reads as TGTGCCAGCTCGCCTAGCGGAAAATACGAGCAGTACTTC.

This clonotype has ten or more counts. The V gene is TRBV28, the J gene TRBJ1-5; D possibly corresponds to TRBD1 (6 bases). Germline V gene lookup returns CDR1 MDHEN and CDR2 SYDVKM. V was pared by 7 bases and J by 6 bases, with 16 bases between. The CDR3 consists of 14 residues. In DNA, the CDR3 is TGTGCCAGCACCAATACAGGGTTTTTTCAGCCCCAGCATTTT. Protein: CASTNTGFFQPQHF.

The chain links TRBV6-2 or TRBV6-3 to TRBJ2-3, with 7 nucleotides matching TRBD1. J was trimmed by 7 bases and V by 2 bases; bases with no gene match: 12. This CDR3 comprises 16 residues. CDR1 and CDR2 (germline): MNHEY, SVGEGT. The CDR3 bases are TGTGCCAGCAGTTACGTCGTGACAGGGAATGGAAATACGCAGTATTTT. As protein: CASSYVVTGNGNTQYF.

CDR3 sequence: CSARNTSYGEQFF. The DNA of the CDR3 is TGCAGTGCTAGAAATACCAGCTACGGTGAGCAGTTCTTC. This sequence joins TRBV20-1 and TRBJ2-1; D is uncertain. Trimming took 2 bases from V and 9 from J, leaving 14 bases between them. Germline V gene lookup returns CDR1 DFQATT and CDR2 SNEGSKA (reference sequence). The CDR3 spans 13 residues.

In DNA, the CDR3 is TGCGCCAGCAGCCCCAGACTAGCCCATAGCTCCTACGAGCAGTACTTC. Translated: CASSPRLAHSSYEQYF. This chain uses TRBV5-1 with TRBJ2-7; 7 bases align to TRBD2. V was pared by 4 bases and J by 0 bases, with 10 bases of the junction left unmatched. CDR3 size: 16 residues. The V gene's germline CDR1 is SGHRS and CDR2 YFSETQ.

This clonotype was seen ten or more times. The V call is TRBV7-9, the J call TRBJ1-4; 7 positions agree with TRBD1. V was clipped by 5 bases and J by 1 base; unmatched bases: 7. The length of the CDR3 is 16 residues. Germline V gene data show CDR1 as SEHNR and CDR2 as FQNEAQ (reference sequence). The CDR3 region has the DNA TGTGCCAGCAGCCATACAGGGGAACGAACTAATGAAAAACTGTTTTTT. Translating it yields CASSHTGERTNEKLFF.

This clonotype was observed a handful of times. This chain joins TRBV24-1 and TRBJ1-2, with no clear D. Germline CDR1 is KGHDR and CDR2 is SFDVKD. V gave up 0 bases and J gave up 8 bases, with 6 bases separating them. CDR3 length: 12 amino acids. CDR3: CATSDLRGGYTF. As DNA, the CDR3 is TGTGCCACCAGTGATTTGCGGGGAGGCTACACCTTC.

This clonotype was observed many times. This chain links TRBV5-6 with TRBJ1-4, with D unresolved. The CDR3 sequence is 13 residues long. Per the germline V gene, CDR1 is SGHDT and CDR2 is YYEEEE. The V gene lost 3 bases and the J gene lost 1 base, with 4 bases spanning the gap. The CDR3 protein is CASSYGTNEKLFF. CDR3 coding DNA: TGTGCCAGCAGCTACGGAACTAATGAAAAACTGTTTTTT.

V gene TRBV7-9 combines with J gene TRBJ2-5; D is unresolved. The V end lost 5 bases, the J end lost 5 bases, and 9 bases lay between the germline ends. Germline V gene sequence: CDR1 SEHNR, CDR2 FQNEAQ (reference sequence). This CDR3 contains 12 residues. The CDR3 protein is CASSLELETQYF. In DNA, the CDR3 is TGTGCCAGCAGCCTAGAACTTGAGACCCAGTACTTC.

This clonotype has more than one count but fewer than ten. The rearrangement joins TRBV29-1 to TRBJ2-3, with TRBD2 matching 8 bases. CDR1 is SQVTM, CDR2 ANQGSEA, per germline. V shed 0 bases and J 0 bases; nucleotides not matched to a gene: 2. The CDR3 contains 15 residues. The DNA for the CDR3 is TGCAGCGTTGAAGAACTAGCGGTTAGCACAGATACGCAGTATTTT. This translates into CSVEELAVSTDTQYF.

The CDR3 sequence is CASSPVNRERYTEAFF. Written as DNA, the CDR3 is TGTGCCAGCAGCCCCGTTAACAGGGAAAGATACACTGAAGCTTTCTTT. The gene calls are TRBV5-4 and TRBJ1-1, with D tentatively TRBD1 (6 bases). Germline values: CDR1 SGHNT, CDR2 YYREEE (reference sequence). The CDR3 runs to 16 residues. V lost 4 bases and J lost 3, with 19 bases in between.

The chain carries TRBV6-2 or TRBV6-3 and TRBJ1-2; TRBD1 matches at 7 bases. The CDR3 loop spans 14 amino acids. Germline V CDR1 and CDR2: MNHEY, SVGEGT. Trimming cost V 3 bases and J 8 bases; bases outside gene matches: 9. Here the CDR3 reads CASSYQTGAWGYTF. The CDR3, as DNA: TGTGCCAGCAGTTATCAAACAGGGGCCTGGGGCTACACCTTC.

This chain connects TRBV6-2 or TRBV6-3 to TRBJ1-5, with TRBD1 as a possible D gene (6 bases). The CDR3 is made up of 15 amino acids. The V gene's germline CDR1 is MNHEY and CDR2 SVGEGT. Trimming removed 7 bases at V and 1 base at J, with 14 bases between. The CDR3 DNA sequence: TGTGCCAGCAAAGGGACAACTTCGAGCAATCAGCCCCAGCATTTT. It codes for CASKGTTSSNQPQHF.

This clonotype was counted many times. The chain uses TRBV20-1 and TRBJ2-3, with D perhaps matching TRBD1 (6 bases). The CDR3 sequence is 15 residues long. In germline, CDR1 is DFQATT, CDR2 SNEGSKA (reference sequence). Trimming took 8 bases from V and 2 from J, leaving 20 bases between them. The CDR3 reads CSSEGVMWDTDTQYF. Written as DNA, the CDR3 is TGCAGTTCTGAGGGGGTCATGTGGGACACAGATACGCAGTATTTT.

This clonotype came up a few times. The chain uses TRBV9 and TRBJ2-5; TRBD2 might be the D (5 bases). The germline V and J ends were trimmed by 1 base and 3 bases, with 13 bases remaining between them. Germline CDR1 and CDR2: SGDLS and YYNGEE. This CDR3 has 15 amino acids. The CDR3 loop reads CASSVTGITKETQYF. CDR3 in DNA: TGTGCCAGCAGCGTAACGGGGATAACGAAAGAGACCCAGTACTTC.

This clonotype was found many times. The rearrangement uses TRBV7-9 and TRBJ2-5, with TRBD2 matching over 10 bases. V lost 8 bases to trimming and J lost 4 bases; unmatched junction nucleotides: 10. In germline, CDR1 is SEHNR, CDR2 FQNEAQ (reference sequence). This CDR3 contains 15 residues. CDR3 in amino acids: CASVPSGSYRETQYF. The CDR3 DNA reads TGTGCCAGCGTCCCTAGCGGGAGTTATCGAGAGACCCAGTACTTC.

In its sample, this clonotype was seen a few times. V usage is TRBV24-1 and J usage is TRBJ2-1, with D possibly TRBD2 on 6 matching bases. This CDR3 spans 16 amino acids. V was trimmed by 1 base and J by 0 bases, leaving 9 bases between them. CDR1 is KGHDR and CDR2 is SFDVKD in the germline V gene. CDR3 coding DNA: TGTGCCACCAGTGATTTCGGGGGAAGCTCCTACAATGAGCAGTTCTTC. It yields the protein CATSDFGGSSYNEQFF.